These 17 T cell receptor beta chains share one sample of origin, sequenced in a study of OX40 agonist ivuxolimab in advanced cancers. Generated by immunoSEQ multiplex PCR, the TCRdb table keeps only in-frame clones and is missing some. The sample carries about 77,000 clones, around 87% recorded once. The sequences come from CD4+ or CD8+ T cells sorted from blood, collected in a trial of the OX40 agonist ivuxolimab. Receptor source: an adult with an advanced solid tumor such as melanoma, head and neck, liver or kidney cancer.

This chain connects TRBV1 to TRBJ1-2; TRBD1 is the table's D call and was not checked against the DNA. TRBV1 counts as a pseudogene. The CDR3 length is 16 residues. CDR3 nucleotide sequence: TGCACCAGCAGCCCTCTCCCCCCGACAGCCAACTATGGCTACACCTTC. Translating it yields CTSSPLPPTANYGYTF.

This clone was recorded only once. The genes are TRBV5-1 and TRBJ1-1; a weak D match, TRBD1 (5 bases). Per the germline V gene, CDR1 is SGHRS and CDR2 is YFSETQ. CDR3 length equals 13 residues. Trimming shortened V by 1 base and J by 3 bases, and 7 bases separated the two germline ends. CDR3: CASSLSRDTEAFF. For the CDR3, the DNA is TGCGCCAGCAGCTTGTCCAGGGACACTGAAGCTTTCTTT.

V usage is TRBV7-9 and J usage is TRBJ2-7; 7 nucleotides match TRBD1. This CDR3 contains 15 residues. After removal of 8 bases from V and 0 bases from J, the junction contained 10 bases not matched to a gene. CDR1 is SEHNR, CDR2 FQNEAQ, per germline (reference sequence). DNA for the CDR3: TGTGCCAGCTTGGGGGACAGATTCAGCTCCTACGAGCAGTACTTC. Amino acid sequence: CASLGDRFSSYEQYF.

V is TRBV2 and J is TRBJ2-7; 13 bases line up with TRBD2. V dropped 7 bases and J dropped 4; count of bases not matched to a gene: 4. The germline V gene encodes CDR1 SNHLY and CDR2 FYNNEI. The CDR3 spans 14 residues. CDR3 sequence: CASTLAGGLYEQYF. The CDR3 DNA reads as TGTGCCAGCACACTAGCGGGAGGGTTATACGAGCAGTACTTC.

The chain employs TRBV7-2 and TRBJ2-1; the D gene is possibly TRBD1 (6 bases). V was cut by 2 bases and J by 9 bases, with 14 bases left in between. From germline, CDR1 is SGHTA and CDR2 FQGNSA. This CDR3 region has 14 residues. The CDR3, as DNA: TGTGCCAGCAGCTTAATGGGCCAGGGGAGTGAGCAGTTCTTC. Translated, it gives CASSLMGQGSEQFF.

V is TRBV11-3 and J is TRBJ2-3, with D hard to call. Germline CDR1 reads SGHNT; CDR2 reads YENEEA. V lost 1 base to trimming and J lost 2 bases, with 10 bases between them. This CDR3 has 15 residues. CDR3: CASSLGTRTTDTQYF. The CDR3 nucleotides are TGTGCCAGCAGCTTAGGTACGCGGACCACAGATACGCAGTATTTT.

There are a few counts of this clone. V usage is TRBV10-1 and J usage is TRBJ1-5; no reliable D call. CDR3 size: 13 residues. Trimming left V 3 bases short and J 5 bases short, with 8 bases between. CDR1 is WNHNN and CDR2 is SYGVQD in the germline V gene (reference sequence). The CDR3 coding sequence is TGCGCCAGCAGTGAAGGATGGGATCAGCCCCAGCATTTT. This encodes CASSEGWDQPQHF.

This chain links TRBV30 with TRBJ1-4; D is unresolved. V lost 0 bases and J 8 bases, leaving 10 bases between the germline ends. Germline V lookup: CDR1 GTSNPN, CDR2 SVGIG (reference sequence). The CDR3 covers 13 residues. CDR3 in DNA: TGTGCCTGGAGTGTACGAGGTACGGAAAAACTGTTTTTT. Its translation is CAWSVRGTEKLFF. Combining the CDR3 with reference TRBV30 and TRBJ1-4 gives the whole variable domain SQTIHQWPATLVQPVGSPLSLECTVEGTSNPNLYWYRQAAGRGLQLLFYSVGIGQISSEVPQNLSASRPQDRQFILSSKKLLLSDSGFYLCAWSVRGTEKLFFGSGTQLSVL.

The rearrangement links TRBV4-1 to TRBJ2-5, with 7 positions matching TRBD2. This CDR3 spans 16 amino acids. Germline V gene lookup returns CDR1 MGHRA and CDR2 YSYEKL. After removal of 3 bases from V and 2 bases from J, the junction contained 9 bases not matched to a gene. The CDR3 coding sequence is TGCGCCAGCAGCCACACAGGACTAGACTCTCAAGAGACCCAGTACTTC. This sequence encodes CASSHTGLDSQETQYF.

Concerning this clone itself: Other DNA sequences within the sample encode an identical CDR3. This chain uses TRBV2 with TRBJ2-7; 7 bases align to TRBD1. The CDR3 sequence is 13 residues long. Per the germline V gene, CDR1 is SNHLY and CDR2 is FYNNEI. Trimming took 5 bases from V and 2 from J; bases not matched to a gene: 3. The CDR3 loop reads CASSRQGAYEQYF. CDR3 coding DNA: TGTGCCAGCAGTCGACAGGGAGCCTACGAGCAGTACTTC. Looking up the rest from reference TRBV2 and TRBJ2-7 gives the full variable domain: EPEVTQTPSHQVTQMGQEVILRCVPISNHLYFYWYRQILGQKVEFLVSFYNNEISEKSEIFDDQFSVERPDGSNFTLKIRSTKLEDSAMYFCASSRQGAYEQYFGPGTRLTVT.

V gene TRBV6-1 combines with J gene TRBJ1-2; D uncertain. The CDR3 spans 11 residues. V gave up 7 bases and J gave up 10 bases, with 13 bases separating them. CDR1 MNHNS and CDR2 SASEGT come from the germline V gene. The CDR3 spells CASTRAHYYTF. As DNA, the CDR3 is TGTGCCAGCACGAGGGCACACTACTACACCTTC.

The V gene is TRBV5-1, the J gene TRBJ2-2; no firm D call. Germline lookup yields CDR1 SGHRS and CDR2 YFSETQ. This CDR3 contains 15 residues. Trimming removed 2 bases at V and 3 bases at J, with 11 bases between. CDR3 nucleotide sequence: TGCGCCAGCAGCTTTAGGGTTGGGGACACCGGGGAGCTGTTTTTT. Its protein product is CASSFRVGDTGELFF.

The V and J genes are TRBV10-3 and TRBJ1-4, with 7 bases matching TRBD1. V shed 3 bases and J 6 bases; nucleotides not matched to a gene: 4. Germline-derived CDR1 and CDR2 are ENHRY and SYGVKD. The CDR3 is 14 amino acids. This CDR3 is CAISDGTEYEKLFF. Here the CDR3 DNA reads TGTGCCATCAGTGATGGGACAGAGTATGAAAAACTGTTTTTT.

V and J are TRBV7-2 and TRBJ1-6; TRBD1 might be the D (5 bases). Germline CDR1 is SGHTA and CDR2 is FQGNSA. V was pared by 3 bases and J by 6 bases, with 12 bases between. This CDR3 is built from 15 residues. The CDR3 DNA reads TGTGCCAGCAGCTTGGCCCGGGACGGTAATTCACCCCTCCACTTT. Amino acids: CASSLARDGNSPLHF.

J is TRBJ1-2 and V is TRBV27; 9 bases map to TRBD1. V lost 6 bases to trimming and J lost 7 bases; unmatched junction nucleotides: 6. This CDR3 has 13 amino acids. Germline V CDR1 and CDR2: MNHEY, SMNVEV (reference sequence). CDR3 sequence reads: CASRHTGGSGYTF. The CDR3 DNA follows: TGTGCCAGCAGGCATACAGGGGGCTCTGGCTACACCTTC.

The gene calls are TRBV20-1 and TRBJ1-1; 7 positions match TRBD1. V was clipped by 6 bases and J by 11 bases; unmatched bases: 6. Germline assignment: CDR1 DFQATT and CDR2 SNEGSKA (reference sequence). The length of the CDR3 is 10 residues. The CDR3 loop is CSAGGTEAFF. In DNA, the CDR3 is TGCAGTGCGGGGGGGACAGAGGCTTTCTTT.

V is TRBV10-3 and J is TRBJ2-3; 14 nucleotides align to TRBD2. V shed 6 bases, J shed 2 bases, and the junction held 7 bases outside the gene matches. Germline V lookup: CDR1 ENHRY, CDR2 SYGVKD. The CDR3 is made up of 17 amino acids. The CDR3 DNA reads TGTGCCATCAGCGCCGGACTAGCGGGAGGACACACAGATACGCAGTATTTT. It yields the protein CAISAGLAGGHTDTQYF.